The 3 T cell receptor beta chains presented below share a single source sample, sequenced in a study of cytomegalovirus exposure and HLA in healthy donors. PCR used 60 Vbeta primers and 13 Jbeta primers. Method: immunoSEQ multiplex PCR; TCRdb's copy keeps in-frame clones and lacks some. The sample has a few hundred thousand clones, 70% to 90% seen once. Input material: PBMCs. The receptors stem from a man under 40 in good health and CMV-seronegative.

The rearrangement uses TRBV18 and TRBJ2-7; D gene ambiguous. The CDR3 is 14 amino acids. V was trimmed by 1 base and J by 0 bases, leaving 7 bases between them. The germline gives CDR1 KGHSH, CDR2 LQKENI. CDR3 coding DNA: TGTGCCAGCTCACCACGAGAGTCCTCCTACGAGCAGTACTTC. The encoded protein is CASSPRESSYEQYF.

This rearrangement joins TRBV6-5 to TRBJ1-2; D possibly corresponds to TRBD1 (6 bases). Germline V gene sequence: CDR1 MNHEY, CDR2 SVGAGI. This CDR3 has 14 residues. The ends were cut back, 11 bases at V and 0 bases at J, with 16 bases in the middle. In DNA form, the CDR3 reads TGTGCCTGCGCTCAGGGGCAGCCTAACTATGGCTACACCTTC. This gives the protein CACAQGQPNYGYTF.

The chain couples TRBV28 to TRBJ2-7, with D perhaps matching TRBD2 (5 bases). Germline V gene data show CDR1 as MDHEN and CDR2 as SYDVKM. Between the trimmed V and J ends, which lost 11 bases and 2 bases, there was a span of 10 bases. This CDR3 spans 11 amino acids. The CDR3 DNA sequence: TGTGCCTGCGGGCGAGCCTACGAGCAGTACTTC. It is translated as CACGRAYEQYF.